The present T cell receptor beta chain was sequenced within a study of T cells expressing NK-cell markers. As for the study in general: HCMV seropositivity characterized seven of the eight sequenced donors, and seronegativity one.

Germline CDR1 SGHVS, CDR2 FQNEAQ. The CDR3 contains 12 residues. Details on this clonotype: Its antigen is unknown.

Findings and limits, study-wide: About six donors showed dominant NKG2C+ clonotypes comprising about 1.0-8% of their CD8+ T cells.

Template switching by 5'RACE with UMIs generated the TCR beta cDNA. Reprocessing the 5' RACE reads, TCRdb reports a single entry for every CDR3 protein and omits DNA. This sample's table has roughly 390,000 distinct CDR3 sequences. The chain recombines TRBV7-8 with TRBJ2-7; the TCRdb call, TRBD1, lacks DNA for checking. The specimen was blood T cells: a sorted CD56 or NKG2C T cell subset, CD4+ or CD8+ T cells, or bulk PBMC T cells (not recorded which). The TCR was taken from a man between 18 and 69 years old in good health. The CDR3 region is CASSSRQGQQYF.